This TCR beta chain is from a study of neurological immune-mediated disorders. Study findings and constraints: No CDR3 amino acid sequences were shared by expanded clones across subjects, suggesting private repertoires in all groups.

This clonotype was found many times. The antigen is unknown. It was by 5'RACE with 10-nucleotide random UMIs that the cDNA was made. MiXCR was run by TCRdb on the 5' RACE reads, yielding one entry per CDR3 protein. The sample carries over 60,000 distinct CDR3 sequences, 4.5% to 6.5% recorded once. The junction had 8 bases not matched to a gene; V was cut back by 4 bases and J by 4 bases. Germline CDR1 and CDR2: SGHRS and YFSETQ. CDR3 length: 15 residues. The rearrangement uses TRBV5-1 and TRBJ2-3; 8 bases align to TRBD1. The sequenced material came from PBMCs. The TCR was taken from a woman aged 25 to 45 with multiple sclerosis. The DNA for the CDR3 is TGCGCCAGCAGCCCCGGACAGGGACGAGCAGATACGCAGTATTTT. Protein: CASSPGQGRADTQYF.